The sequence of this TCR beta chain was determined in a study of molecular identifiers for immune sequencing clone quantification. Sorting selected naive CD8 T cells with a CD8+CD4-CCR7+CD45RA+ phenotype. CDR3 length equals 14 residues. The ends were cut back, 1 base at V and 7 bases at J, with 13 bases in the middle. Germline CDR1 reads SGHVS; CDR2 reads FQNEAQ. Previously published methods and listed TCR primers were used for the bulk TCR libraries. TCRdb re-called the PCR reads with MiXCR, one entry per CDR3 protein. The sample contains approximately 550,000 distinct CDR3 sequences, roughly a fifth of which appear only once. About this clonotype itself: Its antigen is unidentified.

Notes on the study in general: Among 900,000 to 1,000,000 naive cells, spiked Jurkat TCR RNA from a single cell was reportedly detectable. In CMV-specific effectors, clones above 20 copies held over 99% of molecules; naive, under 1%.

Sequencing input: naive CD8+ T cells from blood, with Jurkat cell RNA spiked in. Specified subset: FACS-sorted CD8+CD4-CCR7+CD45RA+ naive T cells. The sequence was obtained from a human donor in good health. Some libraries in this study had Jurkat cell RNA spiked in. The rearrangement links TRBV7-8 to TRBJ2-5, with TRBD2 as a possible D gene (6 bases). DNA of the CDR3: TGTGCCAGCAGCTTAGATGCGGGGCTGGGGACCCAGTACTTC. Translation: CASSLDAGLGTQYF.